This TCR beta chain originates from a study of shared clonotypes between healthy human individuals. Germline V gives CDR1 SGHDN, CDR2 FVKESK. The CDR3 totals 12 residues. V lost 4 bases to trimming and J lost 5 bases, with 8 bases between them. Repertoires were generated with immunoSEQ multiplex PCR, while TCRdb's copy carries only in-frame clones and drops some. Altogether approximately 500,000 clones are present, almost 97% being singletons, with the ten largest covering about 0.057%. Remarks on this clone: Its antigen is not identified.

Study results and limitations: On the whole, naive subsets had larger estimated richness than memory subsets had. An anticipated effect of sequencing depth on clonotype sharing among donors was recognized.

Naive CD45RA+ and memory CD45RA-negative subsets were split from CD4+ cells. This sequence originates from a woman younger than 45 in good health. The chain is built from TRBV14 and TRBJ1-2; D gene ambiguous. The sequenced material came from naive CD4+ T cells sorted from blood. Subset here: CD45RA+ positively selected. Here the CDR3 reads CASSRALYGYTF. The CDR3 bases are TGTGCCAGCAGCCGGGCCCTTTATGGCTACACCTTC.